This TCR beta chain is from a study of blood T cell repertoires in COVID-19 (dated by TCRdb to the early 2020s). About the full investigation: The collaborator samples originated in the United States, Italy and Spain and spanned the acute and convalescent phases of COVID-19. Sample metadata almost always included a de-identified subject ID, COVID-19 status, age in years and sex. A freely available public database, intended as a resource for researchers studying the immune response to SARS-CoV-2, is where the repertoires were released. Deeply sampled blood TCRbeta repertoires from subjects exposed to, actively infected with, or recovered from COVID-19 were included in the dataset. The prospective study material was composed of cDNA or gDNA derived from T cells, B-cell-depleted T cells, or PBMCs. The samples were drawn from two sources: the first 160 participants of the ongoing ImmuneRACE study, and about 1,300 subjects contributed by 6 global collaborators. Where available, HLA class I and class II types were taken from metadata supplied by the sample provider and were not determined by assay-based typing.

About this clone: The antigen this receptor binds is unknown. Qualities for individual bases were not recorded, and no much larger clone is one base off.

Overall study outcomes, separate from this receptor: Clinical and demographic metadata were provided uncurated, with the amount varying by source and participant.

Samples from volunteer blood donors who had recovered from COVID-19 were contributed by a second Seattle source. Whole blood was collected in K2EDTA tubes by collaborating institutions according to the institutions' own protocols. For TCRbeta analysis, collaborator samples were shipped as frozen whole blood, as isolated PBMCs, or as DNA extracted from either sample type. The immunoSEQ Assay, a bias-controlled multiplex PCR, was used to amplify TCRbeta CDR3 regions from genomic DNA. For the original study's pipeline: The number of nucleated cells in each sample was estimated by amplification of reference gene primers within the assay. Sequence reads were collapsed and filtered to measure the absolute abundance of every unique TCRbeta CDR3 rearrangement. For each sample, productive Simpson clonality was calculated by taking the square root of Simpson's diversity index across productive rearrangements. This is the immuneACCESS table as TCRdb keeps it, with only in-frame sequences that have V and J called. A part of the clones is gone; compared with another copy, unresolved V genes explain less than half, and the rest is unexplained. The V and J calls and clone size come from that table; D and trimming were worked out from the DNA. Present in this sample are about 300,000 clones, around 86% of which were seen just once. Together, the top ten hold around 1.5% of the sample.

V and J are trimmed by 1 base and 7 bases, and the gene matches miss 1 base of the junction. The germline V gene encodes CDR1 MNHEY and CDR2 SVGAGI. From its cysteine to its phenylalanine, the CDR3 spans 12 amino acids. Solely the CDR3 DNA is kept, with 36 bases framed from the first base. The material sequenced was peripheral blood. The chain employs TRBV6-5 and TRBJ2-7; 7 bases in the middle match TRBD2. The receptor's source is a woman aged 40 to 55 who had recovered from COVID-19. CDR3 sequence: CASSYWGGEQYF. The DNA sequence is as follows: TGTGCCAGCAGTTACTGGGGGGGAGAGCAGTACTTC.